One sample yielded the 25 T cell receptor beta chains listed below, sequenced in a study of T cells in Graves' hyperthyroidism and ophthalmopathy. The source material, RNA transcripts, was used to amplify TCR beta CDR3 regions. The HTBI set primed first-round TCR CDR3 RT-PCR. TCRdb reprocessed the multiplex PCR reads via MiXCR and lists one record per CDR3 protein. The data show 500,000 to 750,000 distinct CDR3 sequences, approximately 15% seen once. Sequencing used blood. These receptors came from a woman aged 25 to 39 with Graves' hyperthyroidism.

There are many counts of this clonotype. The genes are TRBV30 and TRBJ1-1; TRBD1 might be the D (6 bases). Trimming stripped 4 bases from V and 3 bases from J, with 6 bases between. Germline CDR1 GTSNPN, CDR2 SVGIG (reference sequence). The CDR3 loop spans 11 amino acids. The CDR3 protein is CAWTGDTEAFF. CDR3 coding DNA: TGTGCCTGGACAGGGGACACTGAAGCTTTCTTT.

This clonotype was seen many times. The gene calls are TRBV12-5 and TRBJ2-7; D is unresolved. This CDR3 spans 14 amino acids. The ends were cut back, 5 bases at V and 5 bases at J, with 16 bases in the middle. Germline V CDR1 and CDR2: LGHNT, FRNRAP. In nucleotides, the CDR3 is TGTGCTAGTGGTGGGGTTACCTTCCCCAACGAGCAGTACTTC. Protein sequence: CASGGVTFPNEQYF.

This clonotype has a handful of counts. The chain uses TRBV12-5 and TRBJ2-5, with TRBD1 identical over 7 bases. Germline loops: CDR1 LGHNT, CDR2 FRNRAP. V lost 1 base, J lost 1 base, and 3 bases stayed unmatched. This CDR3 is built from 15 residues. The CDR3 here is CASGLGWTGQETQYF. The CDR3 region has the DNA TGTGCTAGTGGTTTGGGATGGACAGGCCAAGAGACCCAGTACTTC.

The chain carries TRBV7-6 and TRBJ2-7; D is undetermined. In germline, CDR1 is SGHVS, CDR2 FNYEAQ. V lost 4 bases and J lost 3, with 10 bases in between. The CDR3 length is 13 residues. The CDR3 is CASSWKTNYEQYF. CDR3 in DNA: TGTGCCAGCAGCTGGAAGACCAACTACGAGCAGTACTTC.

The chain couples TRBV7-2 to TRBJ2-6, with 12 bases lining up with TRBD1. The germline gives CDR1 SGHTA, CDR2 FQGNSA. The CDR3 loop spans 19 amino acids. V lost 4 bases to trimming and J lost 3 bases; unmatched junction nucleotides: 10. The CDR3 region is CASSSGGTGGVYGANVLTF. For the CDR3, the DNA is TGTGCCAGCAGCTCTGGCGGGACAGGGGGCGTTTATGGGGCCAACGTCCTGACTTTC.

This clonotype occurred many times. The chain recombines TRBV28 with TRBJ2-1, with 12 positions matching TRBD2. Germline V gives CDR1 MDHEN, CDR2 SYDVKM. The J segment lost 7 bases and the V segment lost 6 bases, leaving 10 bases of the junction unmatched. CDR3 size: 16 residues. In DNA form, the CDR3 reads TGTGCCAGCAGCCGCGACGGACTAGCGGGATTGAATGAGCAGTTCTTC. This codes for CASSRDGLAGLNEQFF.

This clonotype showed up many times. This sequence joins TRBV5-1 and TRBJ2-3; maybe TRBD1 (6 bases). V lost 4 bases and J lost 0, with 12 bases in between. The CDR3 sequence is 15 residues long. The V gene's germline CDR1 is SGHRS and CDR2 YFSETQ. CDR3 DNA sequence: TGCGCCAGCAGCCAACAGGGACGGAGCACAGATACGCAGTATTTT. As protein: CASSQQGRSTDTQYF.

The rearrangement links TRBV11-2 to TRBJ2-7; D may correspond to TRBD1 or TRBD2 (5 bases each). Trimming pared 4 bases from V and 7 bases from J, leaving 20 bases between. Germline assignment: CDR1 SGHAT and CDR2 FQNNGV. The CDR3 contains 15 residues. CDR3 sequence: CASSSPGPQPGEQYF. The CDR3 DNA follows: TGTGCCAGCAGCTCACCGGGACCACAGCCGGGGGAGCAGTACTTC.

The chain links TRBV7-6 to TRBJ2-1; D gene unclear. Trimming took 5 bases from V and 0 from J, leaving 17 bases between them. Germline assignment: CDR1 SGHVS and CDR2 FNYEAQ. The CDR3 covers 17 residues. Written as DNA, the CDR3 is TGTGCCAGCAGCCGTATTGGACCGACGAGCTCCTACAATGAGCAGTTCTTC. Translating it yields CASSRIGPTSSYNEQFF.

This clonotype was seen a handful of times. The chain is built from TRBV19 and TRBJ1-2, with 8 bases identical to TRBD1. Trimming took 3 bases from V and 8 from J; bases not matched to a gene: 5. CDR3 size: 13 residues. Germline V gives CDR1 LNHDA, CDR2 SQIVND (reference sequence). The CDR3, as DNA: TGTGCCAGTAGTATGACAGGGGATCACGGCTACACCTTC. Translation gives CASSMTGDHGYTF.

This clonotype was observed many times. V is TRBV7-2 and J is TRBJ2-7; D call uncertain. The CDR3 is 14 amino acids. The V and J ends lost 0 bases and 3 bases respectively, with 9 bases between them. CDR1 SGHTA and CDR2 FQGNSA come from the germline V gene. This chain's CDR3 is CASSLATSYYEQYF. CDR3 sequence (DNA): TGTGCCAGCAGCTTAGCGACTTCCTACTACGAGCAGTACTTC.

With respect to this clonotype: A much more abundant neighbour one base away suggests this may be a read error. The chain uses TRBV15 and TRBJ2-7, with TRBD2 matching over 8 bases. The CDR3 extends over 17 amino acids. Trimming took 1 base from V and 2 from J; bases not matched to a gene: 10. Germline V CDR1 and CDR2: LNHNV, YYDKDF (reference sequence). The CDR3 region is CATSRADRAGEAYEQYF. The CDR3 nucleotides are TGTGCCACCAGCAGAGCCGATCGAGCGGGAGAAGCCTACGAGCAGTACTTC.

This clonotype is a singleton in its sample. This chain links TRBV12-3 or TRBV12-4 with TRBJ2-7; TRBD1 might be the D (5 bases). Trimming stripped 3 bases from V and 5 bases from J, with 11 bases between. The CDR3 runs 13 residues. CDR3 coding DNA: TGTGCCAGCAGTTTTGGGGCGCTGGACGAGCAGTACTTC. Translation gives CASSFGALDEQYF.

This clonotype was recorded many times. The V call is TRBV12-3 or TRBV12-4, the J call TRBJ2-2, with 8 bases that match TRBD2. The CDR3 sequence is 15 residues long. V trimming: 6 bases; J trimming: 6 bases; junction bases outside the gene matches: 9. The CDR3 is CASRGREGRSGELFF. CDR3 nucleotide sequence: TGTGCCAGCAGAGGCCGGGAGGGCAGATCCGGGGAGCTGTTTTTT.

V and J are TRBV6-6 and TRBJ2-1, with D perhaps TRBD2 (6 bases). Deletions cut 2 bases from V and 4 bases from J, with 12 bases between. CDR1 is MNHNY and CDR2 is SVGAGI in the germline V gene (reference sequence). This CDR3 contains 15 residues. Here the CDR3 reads CASSYAGSLYNEQFF. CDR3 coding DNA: TGTGCCAGCAGTTACGCCGGGAGTTTATACAATGAGCAGTTCTTC.

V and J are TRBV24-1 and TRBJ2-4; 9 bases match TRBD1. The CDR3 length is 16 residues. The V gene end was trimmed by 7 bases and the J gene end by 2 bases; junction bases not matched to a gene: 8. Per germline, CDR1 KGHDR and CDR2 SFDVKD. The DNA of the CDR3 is TGTGCCACCAGCGGGGGACAGGGTGGGACCAAAAACATTCAGTACTTC. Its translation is CATSGGQGGTKNIQYF.

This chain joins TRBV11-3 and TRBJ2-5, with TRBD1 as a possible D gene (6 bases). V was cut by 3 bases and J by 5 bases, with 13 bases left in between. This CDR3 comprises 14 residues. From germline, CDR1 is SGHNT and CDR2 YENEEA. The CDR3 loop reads CASSFDRTGETQYF. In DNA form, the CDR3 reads TGTGCCAGCAGCTTTGACAGGACGGGGGAGACCCAGTACTTC.

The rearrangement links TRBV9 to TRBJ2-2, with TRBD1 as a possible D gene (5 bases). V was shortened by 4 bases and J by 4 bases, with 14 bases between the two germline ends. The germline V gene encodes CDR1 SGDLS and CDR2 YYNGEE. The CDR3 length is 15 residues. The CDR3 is CASSSANRPTGELFF. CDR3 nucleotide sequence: TGTGCCAGCAGCTCGGCGAACAGGCCCACCGGGGAGCTGTTTTTT. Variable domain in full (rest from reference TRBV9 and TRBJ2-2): DSGVTQTPKHLITATGQRVTLRCSPRSGDLSVYWYQQSLDQGLQFLIQYYNGEERAKGNILERFSAQQFPDLHSELNLSSLELGDSALYFCASSSANRPTGELFFGEGSRLTVL.

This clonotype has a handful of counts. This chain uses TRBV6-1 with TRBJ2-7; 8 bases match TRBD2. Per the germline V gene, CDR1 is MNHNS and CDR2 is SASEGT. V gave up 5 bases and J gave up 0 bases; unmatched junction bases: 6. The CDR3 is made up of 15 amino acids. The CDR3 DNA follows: TGTGCCAGCAGTCGCAGCGGGAGAGGCTCCTACGAGCAGTACTTC. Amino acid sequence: CASSRSGRGSYEQYF.

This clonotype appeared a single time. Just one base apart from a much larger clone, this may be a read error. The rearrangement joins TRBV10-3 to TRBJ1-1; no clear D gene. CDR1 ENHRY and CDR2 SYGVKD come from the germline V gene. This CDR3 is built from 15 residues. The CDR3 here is CATSESHEEPLEAFF. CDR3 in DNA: TGTGCCACCAGTGAGTCTCACGAAGAACCTCTTGAAGCTTTCTTT.

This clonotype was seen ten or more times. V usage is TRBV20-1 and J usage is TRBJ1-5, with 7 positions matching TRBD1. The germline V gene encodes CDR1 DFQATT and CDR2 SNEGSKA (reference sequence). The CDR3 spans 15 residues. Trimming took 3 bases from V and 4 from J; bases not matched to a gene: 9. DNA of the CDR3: TGCAGTGCTAGGGCCCCGACAGGGAGGAATCAGCCCCAGCATTTT. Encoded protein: CSARAPTGRNQPQHF.

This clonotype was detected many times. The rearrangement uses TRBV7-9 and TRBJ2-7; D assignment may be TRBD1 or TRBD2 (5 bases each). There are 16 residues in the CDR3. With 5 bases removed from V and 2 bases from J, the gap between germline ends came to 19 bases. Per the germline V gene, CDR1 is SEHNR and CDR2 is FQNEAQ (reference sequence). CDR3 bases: TGTGCCAGCAGCCTCACGAGGGGTCGGGGAGCCTACGAGCAGTACTTC. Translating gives CASSLTRGRGAYEQYF.

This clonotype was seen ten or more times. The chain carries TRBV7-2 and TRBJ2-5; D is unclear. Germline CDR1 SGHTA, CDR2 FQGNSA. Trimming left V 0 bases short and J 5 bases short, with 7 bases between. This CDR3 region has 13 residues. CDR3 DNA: TGTGCCAGCAGCTTAGCAGGGTTCGAGACCCAGTACTTC. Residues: CASSLAGFETQYF.

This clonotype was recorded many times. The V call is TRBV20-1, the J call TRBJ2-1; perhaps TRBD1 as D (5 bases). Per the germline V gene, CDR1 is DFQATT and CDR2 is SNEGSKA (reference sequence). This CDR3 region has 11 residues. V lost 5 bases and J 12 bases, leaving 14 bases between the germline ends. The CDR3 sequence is CSAPLPQGQFF. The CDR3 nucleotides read TGCAGTGCTCCTCTCCCCCAGGGGCAGTTCTTC.

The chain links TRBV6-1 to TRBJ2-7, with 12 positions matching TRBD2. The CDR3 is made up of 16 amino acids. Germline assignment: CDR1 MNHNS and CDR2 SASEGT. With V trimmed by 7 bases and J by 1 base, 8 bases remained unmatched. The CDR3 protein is CASTAFGLAGSYEQYF. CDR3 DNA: TGTGCCAGCACAGCCTTCGGACTAGCGGGATCCTACGAGCAGTACTTC.